This T cell receptor (beta chain) comes out of a study of blood T cell repertoires in COVID-19. Only in-frame clones appear in the TCRdb table, and some are missing; sequencing was by immunoSEQ multiplex PCR. Of about 440,000 clones in the sample, roughly nine tenths were seen once. This receptor was identified in a woman aged 18 to 35 with acute COVID-19. The sample comprised PBMCs or T cells enriched from blood (not recorded which).

The CDR3 sequence: CAISEGTANTEAFF. CDR3 nucleotide sequence: TGTGCCATCAGTGAGGGGACAGCGAACACTGAAGCTTTCTTT. V gene TRBV10-3 combines with J gene TRBJ1-1; TRBD1 matches at 7 bases. The ends lost 2 bases at V and 1 base at J; junction bases unmatched: 1. Germline V gene sequence: CDR1 ENHRY, CDR2 SYGVKD. CDR3 length: 14 residues.